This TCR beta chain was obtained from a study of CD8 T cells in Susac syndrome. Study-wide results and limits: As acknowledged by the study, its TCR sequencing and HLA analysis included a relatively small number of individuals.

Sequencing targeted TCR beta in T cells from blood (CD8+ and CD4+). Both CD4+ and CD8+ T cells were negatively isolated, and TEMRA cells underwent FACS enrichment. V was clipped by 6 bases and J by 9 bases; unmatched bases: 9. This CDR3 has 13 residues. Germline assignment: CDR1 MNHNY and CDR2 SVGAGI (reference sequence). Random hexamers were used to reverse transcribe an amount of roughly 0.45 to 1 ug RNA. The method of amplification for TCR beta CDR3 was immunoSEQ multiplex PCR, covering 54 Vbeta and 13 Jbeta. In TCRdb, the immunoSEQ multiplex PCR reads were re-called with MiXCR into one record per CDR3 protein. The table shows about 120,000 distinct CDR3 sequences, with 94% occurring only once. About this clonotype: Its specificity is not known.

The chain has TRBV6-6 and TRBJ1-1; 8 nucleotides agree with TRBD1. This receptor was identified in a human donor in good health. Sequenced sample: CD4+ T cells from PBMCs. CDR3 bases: TGTGCCAGCAGCGCGGACAGGGAGGGGAAAGCTTTCTTT. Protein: CASSADREGKAFF.